This T cell receptor (beta chain) was sequenced in a study of post-analysis software for immune sequencing data. This clonotype came up a few times. cDNA libraries for TCR beta contained unique molecular identifiers. Each CDR3 protein gets one entry after TCRdb re-called the PCR reads with MiXCR. Among approximately 770,000 distinct CDR3 sequences, 40% to 55% were seen once, and the ten largest hold around 4.7%. The receptor was isolated from a girl between 5 and 17 years old with multiple sclerosis. Sequenced material: blood.

This chain's CDR3 is CASSVWGINYGYTF. In DNA form, the CDR3 reads TGTGCCAGCAGTGTGTGGGGAATTAACTATGGCTACACCTTC. The chain has TRBV6-1 and TRBJ1-2; D uncertain. Germline V CDR1 and CDR2: MNHNS, SASEGT. V gave up 4 bases and J gave up 1 base, with 10 bases separating them. The CDR3 has 14 residues.